Listed below are T cell receptor beta chains from one sample, sequenced in a study of blood T cells in healthy people across ages. MiXCR, applied by TCRdb to the 5' RACE reads, yields one record per CDR3 protein. The sample gives more than 900,000 distinct CDR3 sequences, about 25% of which show up once; around 0.7% is in the top ten. These data also formed part of another study, on T cells of mothers and their children.

The sample was blood. Receptors originate from a girl aged 2-10 years in good health. CDR3s include the opening cysteine and the closing phenylalanine or tryptophan. The D gene is left open where the match is weak. Some rows have no size entry. The others give once, few or many, or a class for an expanded clone.

CDR3nt | CDR3aa | j_gene | d_gene | v_gene | abundance
TGTGCCAGCTCACCAAAAGGGGGGTCCGAGCAGTACTTC | CASSPKGGSEQYF | TRBJ2-7 | . | TRBV18 | .
TGTGCCAGCAGCCAGGTCCGTCTTGACAACACTGAAGCTTTCTTT | CASSQVRLDNTEAFF | TRBJ1-1 | . | TRBV4-2 | few
TGTGCCAGCAGTTTCGGGACACCTGAGCCCGGGGAGCTGTTTTTT | CASSFGTPEPGELFF | TRBJ2-2 | . | TRBV12-3/TRBV12-4 | .
TGTGCCAGCAGCGGAACAGGAACCCAAGAGACCCAGTACTTC | CASSGTGTQETQYF | TRBJ2-5 | . | TRBV9 | many
TGCAGTGCTAGAGATGACAGGCGCCCGTACGAGCAGTACTTC | CSARDDRRPYEQYF | TRBJ2-7 | . | TRBV20-1 | .
TGTGCCAGCAGCCCCAGCAGGGGTAACCTCTGTGGCTACACCTTC | CASSPSRGNLCGYTF | TRBJ1-2 | . | TRBV7-2 | .
TGTGCCAGCCAGCCCGGATTCACAGATACGCAGTATTTT | CASQPGFTDTQYF | TRBJ2-3 | . | TRBV6-5 | few
TGTGCCAGCAGCCAAGACCTCAGGAATCCTTACAATGAGCAGTTCTTC | CASSQDLRNPYNEQFF | TRBJ2-1 | . | TRBV4-2 | .
TGTGCCAGCAGCGTAGCCAGGCTTGGGTACAATGAGCAGTTCTTC | CASSVARLGYNEQFF | TRBJ2-1 | . | TRBV9 | few
TGTGCCAGCAGTTCCGGGACAGCGTTGGACGAGCAGTACTTC | CASSSGTALDEQYF | TRBJ2-7 | TRBD1 | TRBV12-3/TRBV12-4 | few
TGTTCGACCTTATCGGGGGCCAACGTCCTGACTTTC | CSTLSGANVLTF | TRBJ2-6 | . | TRBV6-6 | .
TGTGCCAGCAGCTTAATCGGCGGGGGCGCCATGGAGACCCAGTACTTC | CASSLIGGGAMETQYF | TRBJ2-5 | . | TRBV7-2 | .
TGTGCCAGCAGTGGGCAGGGAGAAGGCTACACCTTC | CASSGQGEGYTF | TRBJ1-2 | . | TRBV28 | .
TGCAGCGTTGAAGAGGCTAGCGGAGGGGGGGATACGCAGTATTTT | CSVEEASGGGDTQYF | TRBJ2-3 | . | TRBV29-1 | .
TGTACCAGCAAGTCTTACCCCGTCCGAGAGACCCAGTACTTC | CTSKSYPVRETQYF | TRBJ2-5 | . | TRBV6-1 | .
TGTGCCAGCAGCCCAGACGATACGCAGTATTTT | CASSPDDTQYF | TRBJ2-3 | . | TRBV9 | few
TGCGCCAGCAGCTTAGAGAAGCGAGAAGATACGCAGTATTTT | CASSLEKREDTQYF | TRBJ2-3 | . | TRBV5-1 | .
TGTGCCAGCATGGACCTGCCAGGAACTAGCACAGATACGCAGTATTTT | CASMDLPGTSTDTQYF | TRBJ2-3 | . | TRBV2 | .
TGCAGTGCGAGACAGGACCCGTATTCACCCCTCCACTTT | CSARQDPYSPLHF | TRBJ1-6 | . | TRBV20-1 | .
TGTGCCAGTAGTATCACCTTTAGGACCGGGGAGCTGTTTTTT | CASSITFRTGELFF | TRBJ2-2 | . | TRBV19 | few
TGTGCCAGCAGCCAGAGCCAGACCTACGAGCAGTACTTC | CASSQSQTYEQYF | TRBJ2-7 | . | TRBV7-9 | .
TGTGCCTGCAGACCCGGCATTTGGGGAGGAGAGACCCAGTACTTC | CACRPGIWGGETQYF | TRBJ2-5 | . | TRBV6-2/TRBV6-3 | few
TGTGCCAGCAGCCTGGGAGTACGATGGGAAAAACTGTTTTTT | CASSLGVRWEKLFF | TRBJ1-4 | . | TRBV28 | few
TGCAGTGCTGTAGTTTCGGGGTCGGAATTTGGTACGCAGTATTTT | CSAVVSGSEFGTQYF | TRBJ2-3 | . | TRBV20-1 | .
TGTGCCAGCAACCGGGACCCTCAAGAGACCCAGTACTTC | CASNRDPQETQYF | TRBJ2-5 | . | TRBV12-3/TRBV12-4 | few
TGTGCCAGCAGTTTCGAACAGGGGTTGGGTAATGAGCAGTTCTTC | CASSFEQGLGNEQFF | TRBJ2-1 | TRBD1 | TRBV28 | few
TGTGCCAGTACCATGAGGGGGAACACTGAAGCTTTCTTT | CASTMRGNTEAFF | TRBJ1-1 | . | TRBV19 | .
TGTGCCAGCAGCCCTCCGGAGAGTAACACTGAAGCTTTCTTT | CASSPPESNTEAFF | TRBJ1-1 | . | TRBV7-9 | .
TGTGCCACCAGTGAACAAACTATATCCGAGACCCAGTACTTC | CATSEQTISETQYF | TRBJ2-5 | . | TRBV24-1 | .
TGTGCCAGCAGTTTAAGGGCCCCGTGGGAGCGGGGAGGATTGGCCCAGTACTTC | CASSLRAPWERGGLAQYF | TRBJ2-5 | TRBD2 | TRBV27 | few
TGTGCCAGCAGTTTAGGGGACTATCAGCCCCAGCATTTT | CASSLGDYQPQHF | TRBJ1-5 | . | TRBV12-3/TRBV12-4 | many